These 7 T cell receptor beta chains were all obtained from the same sample, sequenced in a study of CD8+ T cells in alopecia areata. RNA extraction and reverse transcription yielded cDNA as sequencing template. The assay was immunoSEQ multiplex PCR, and TCRdb's table has in-frame clones only and misses some. The sample includes 200,000 to 250,000 clones, 50% to 65% of them seen just once. The material was CD4+ T cells sorted from blood, obtained at week 0. The receptors were sampled from a human donor with alopecia areata.

A few counts support this clone. V usage is TRBV27 and J usage is TRBJ1-1; D unresolved. Germline lookup yields CDR1 MNHEY and CDR2 SMNVEV (reference sequence). The CDR3 loop spans 14 amino acids. The germline V and J ends were trimmed by 4 bases and 1 base, with 10 bases remaining between them. The CDR3 coding sequence is TGTGCCAGCAGTTCCTTCTCAGGGAACACTGAAGCTTTCTTT. Translated, it gives CASSSFSGNTEAFF.

The sample holds many counts of this clone. The V and J genes are TRBV5-4 and TRBJ1-1, with D hard to call. Germline assignment: CDR1 SGHNT and CDR2 YYREEE (reference sequence). Trimming took 0 bases from V and 5 from J, leaving 8 bases between them. This CDR3 spans 13 amino acids. CDR3 in amino acids: CASSLGTATEAFF. The CDR3, as DNA: TGTGCCAGCAGCTTGGGTACAGCAACTGAAGCTTTCTTT.

The rearrangement links TRBV6-5 to TRBJ1-1, with a possible D match to TRBD1 (6 bases). V lost 0 bases, J lost 5 bases, and 13 bases lay in between. Germline V gene sequence: CDR1 MNHEY, CDR2 SVGAGI. The CDR3 spans 15 residues. The CDR3 nucleotides are TGTGCCAGCAGTTACTCGAATCTAGGGGGGACTGAAGCTTTCTTT. The encoded protein is CASSYSNLGGTEAFF.

The chain recombines TRBV7-9 with TRBJ2-3; unclear D gene. Germline V CDR1 and CDR2: SEHNR, FQNEAQ (reference sequence). This CDR3 is built from 13 residues. Trimming pared 4 bases from V and 2 bases from J, leaving 7 bases between. CDR3 residues: CASSSAATDTQYF. DNA of the CDR3: TGTGCCAGCAGCTCTGCAGCCACAGATACGCAGTATTTT. The full variable domain, with the rest looked up from reference TRBV7-9 and TRBJ2-3, is DTGVSQNPRHKITKRGQNVTFRCDPISEHNRLYWYRQTLGQGPEFLTYFQNEAQLEKSRLLSDRFSAERPKGSFSTLEIQRTEQGDSAMYLCASSSAATDTQYFGPGTRLTVL.

The chain joins TRBV4-2 to TRBJ2-2; 9 positions agree with TRBD2. CDR3 length: 18 amino acids. The germline V gene encodes CDR1 LGHNA and CDR2 YNFKEQ. V lost 0 bases and J lost 4; bases outside the gene matches: 9. CDR3 DNA sequence: TGTGCCAGCAGCCAAGAAGCCACTAGCGGGTTATCCACCGGGGAGCTGTTTTTT. Amino acids: CASSQEATSGLSTGELFF.

This clone was counted between two and nine times. This sequence joins TRBV18 and TRBJ2-6, with 7 positions matching TRBD1. The V segment lost 1 base and the J segment 0 bases; nucleotides outside the gene matches: 6. The CDR3 loop spans 18 amino acids. CDR1 KGHSH and CDR2 LQKENI come from the germline V gene. The chain's CDR3 is CASSPLTGQTSGANVLTF. CDR3 nucleotides: TGTGCCAGCTCACCACTGACGGGACAGACCTCTGGGGCCAACGTCCTGACTTTC.

This clone came up a few times. The genes are TRBV27 and TRBJ2-2, with no clear D. The CDR3 has 14 amino acids. V was cut by 1 base and J by 4 bases, with 7 bases left in between. Germline loops: CDR1 MNHEY, CDR2 SMNVEV (reference sequence). In nucleotides, the CDR3 is TGTGCCAGCAGTTTATTTTCCACCACCGGGGAGCTGTTTTTT. The encoded protein is CASSLFSTTGELFF.